These T cell receptor beta chains were read from a single sample in a study of blood T cell repertoires in COVID-19. Only in-frame clones appear in the TCRdb table, and some are missing; sequencing was by immunoSEQ multiplex PCR. The sample contains 150,000 to 200,000 clones, 80% to 90% of which appear only once. The sequenced sample was peripheral blood. The receptors were gathered from a man aged 70 or older with active or convalescent COVID-19. CDR3s include the opening cysteine and the closing phenylalanine or tryptophan. D genes are given only for firm matches. Where a row states a size, it is once, few, many or the class of an expanded clone; other rows omit it.

abundance | d_gene | j_gene | v_gene | CDR3aa | CDR3nt
once | TRBD1 | TRBJ2-1 | TRBV28 | CASSPDRVNEQFF | TGTGCCAGCAGTCCCGACAGGGTCAATGAGCAGTTCTTC
NA | NA | TRBJ1-6 | TRBV5-4 | CASSGTGQSNSPLHF | TGTGCCAGCAGCGGCACAGGACAGAGCAATTCACCCCTCCACTTT
NA | TRBD1 | TRBJ1-4 | TRBV4-1 | CASSRTGVNEKLFF | TGCGCCAGCAGCCGGACAGGTGTAAATGAAAAACTGTTTTTT
NA | NA | TRBJ2-2 | TRBV9 | CASSVGFSAGAGELFF | TGTGCCAGCAGCGTAGGGTTCTCAGCCGGGGCCGGGGAGCTGTTTTTT
NA | NA | TRBJ1-6 | TRBV10-3 | CAISESAGSSPLHF | TGTGCCATCAGTGAGTCGGCAGGCTCCTCACCCCTCCACTTT
NA | NA | TRBJ1-1 | TRBV5-1 | CASSFETANTEAFF | TGCGCCAGCAGCTTTGAAACAGCGAACACTGAAGCTTTCTTT
NA | NA | TRBJ1-2 | TRBV27 | CASSLSGGIYGYTF | TGTGCCAGCAGTTTATCGGGGGGGATCTATGGCTACACCTTC
NA | TRBD2 | TRBJ2-1 | TRBV20-1 | CSASRRGAVSYNEQFF | TGCAGTGCTAGTAGGCGGGGGGCCGTCTCCTACAATGAGCAGTTCTTC
NA | NA | TRBJ2-3 | TRBV7-9 | CASSYDSATDTQYF | TGTGCCAGCAGCTACGACTCGGCCACAGATACGCAGTATTTT
NA | TRBD1 | TRBJ2-5 | TRBV30 | CAWSTGGREKETQYF | TGTGCCTGGAGTACAGGGGGCCGAGAAAAAGAGACCCAGTACTTC
NA | TRBD1 | TRBJ2-6 | TRBV19 | CASSTGDRGHSGANVLTF | TGTGCCAGTAGTACTGGGGACAGGGGGCACTCTGGGGCCAACGTCCTGACTTTC
NA | NA | TRBJ1-2 | TRBV19 | CASIRGSAPNYGYTF | TGTGCCAGTATAAGGGGGTCCGCTCCTAACTATGGCTACACCTTC
NA | TRBD1 | TRBJ1-2 | TRBV7-6 | CASSSRQGGGYGYTF | TGTGCCAGCAGCTCCCGACAGGGGGGGGGCTATGGCTACACCTTC
NA | TRBD2 | TRBJ2-5 | TRBV3-1/TRBV3-2 | CASSPGTSGGSETQYF | TGTGCCAGCAGCCCCGGGACTAGCGGGGGTTCGGAGACCCAGTACTTC
NA | TRBD1 | TRBJ2-7 | TRBV30 | CAWSRTDRVYEQYF | TGTGCCTGGAGCCGAACCGACAGGGTGTACGAGCAGTACTTC
NA | NA | TRBJ2-7 | TRBV7-9 | CASSLAQGHEQYF | TGTGCCAGCAGCTTAGCACAGGGTCACGAGCAGTACTTC
NA | NA | TRBJ1-3 | TRBV19 | CASSYLETAPQAGNTIYF | TGTGCCAGTAGTTATCTCGAGACAGCTCCCCAGGCTGGAAACACCATATATTTT
NA | TRBD1 | TRBJ2-3 | TRBV5-1 | CASSSGQGRGPSTDTQYF | TGCGCCAGCAGCTCGGGACAGGGTAGGGGACCTAGCACAGATACGCAGTATTTT
NA | NA | TRBJ1-2 | TRBV2 | CASSEALVTNYGYTF | TGTGCCAGCAGTGAAGCGCTTGTCACAAACTATGGCTACACCTTC
NA | TRBD2 | TRBJ2-7 | TRBV18 | CASSPGTSGLYEQYF | TGTGCCAGCTCACCGGGGACTAGCGGGCTCTACGAGCAGTACTTC
NA | NA | TRBJ1-4 | TRBV7-2 | CASSLAQGSNEKLFF | TGTGCCAGCAGCTTAGCGCAGGGCTCTAATGAAAAACTGTTTTTT
NA | NA | TRBJ1-5 | TRBV2 | CASSEALRGTPQHF | TGTGCCAGCAGTGAAGCGCTTCGGGGTACGCCCCAGCATTTT
NA | NA | TRBJ1-2 | TRBV30 | CAWTVGQGYGYTF | TGTGCCTGGACGGTCGGTCAGGGTTATGGCTACACCTTC
NA | TRBD1 | TRBJ2-3 | TRBV18 | CASSLRDRGPDTQYF | TGTGCCAGCTCACTCCGGGACAGGGGTCCGGATACGCAGTATTTT
NA | TRBD1 | TRBJ1-4 | TRBV5-1 | CASSWTGHGTNEKLFF | TGCGCCAGCAGCTGGACAGGGCACGGGACTAATGAAAAACTGTTTTTT
NA | NA | TRBJ2-3 | TRBV5-1 | CASRVTGKADTQYF | TGCGCCAGCAGAGTTACAGGGAAGGCAGATACGCAGTATTTT
NA | NA | TRBJ1-3 | TRBV30 | CAWSGARTVFPGNTIYF | TGTGCCTGGAGTGGGGCGAGGACAGTATTCCCTGGAAACACCATATATTTT
NA | NA | TRBJ1-4 | TRBV6-5 | CASSYSGGDEKLFF | TGTGCCAGCAGTTACTCGGGGGGGGATGAAAAACTGTTTTTT
NA | TRBD2 | TRBJ2-3 | TRBV7-2 | CASSFLAGGPPDTQYF | TGTGCCAGCAGCTTCCTAGCGGGAGGGCCCCCAGATACGCAGTATTTT
NA | TRBD1 | TRBJ1-2 | TRBV9 | CASSMTGANYGYTF | TGTGCCAGCAGCATGACAGGGGCTAACTATGGCTACACCTTC
NA | TRBD1 | TRBJ2-2 | TRBV5-1 | CASSWVGGSGELFF | TGCGCCAGCAGCTGGGTAGGGGGCTCCGGGGAGCTGTTTTTT
NA | TRBD2 | TRBJ2-3 | TRBV7-2 | CASSFGAGTTDTQYF | TGTGCCAGCAGCTTTGGAGCGGGGACCACAGATACGCAGTATTTT
NA | NA | TRBJ2-7 | TRBV6-5 | CASSKQGPTYEQYF | TGTGCCAGCAGCAAGCAGGGCCCCACCTACGAGCAGTACTTC
NA | NA | TRBJ1-2 | TRBV25-1 | CASSELMGPGYTF | TGTGCCAGCAGTGAATTAATGGGGCCCGGCTACACCTTC
NA | TRBD2 | TRBJ2-2 | TRBV11-2 | CASSPGERDHTGELFF | TGTGCCAGCAGCCCCGGGGAGCGGGACCACACCGGGGAGCTGTTTTTT
NA | NA | TRBJ2-3 | TRBV3-1/TRBV3-2 | CASSPLGASTDTQYF | TGTGCCAGCAGCCCCCTTGGAGCTAGCACAGATACGCAGTATTTT
NA | TRBD2 | TRBJ2-3 | TRBV4-1 | CASSHRLAGGLGDTQYF | TGCGCCAGCAGCCACCGTCTAGCGGGGGGGCTGGGAGATACGCAGTATTTT
NA | NA | TRBJ1-3 | TRBV2 | CASSERNRASSGNTIYF | TGTGCCAGCAGTGAAAGAAACAGGGCCAGCTCTGGAAACACCATATATTTT
NA | NA | TRBJ2-1 | TRBV9 | CASSVATDSSSYNEQFF | TGTGCCAGCAGCGTAGCTACCGACTCGAGCTCCTACAATGAGCAGTTCTTC
NA | NA | TRBJ2-3 | TRBV7-2 | CASRDLASDTQYF | TGTGCCAGCAGGGACTTAGCGTCAGATACGCAGTATTTT
NA | TRBD1 | TRBJ1-4 | TRBV6-6 | CASSPGTGINEKLFF | TGTGCCAGCAGTCCTGGGACAGGGATTAATGAAAAACTGTTTTTT
NA | NA | TRBJ2-4 | TRBV10-2 | CASSPDPSGNIQYF | TGCGCCAGCAGCCCGGATCCCTCGGGAAACATTCAGTACTTC
NA | NA | TRBJ2-1 | TRBV30 | CAWVKQGGNEQFF | TGTGCCTGGGTGAAGCAGGGTGGCAATGAGCAGTTCTTC
NA | TRBD2 | TRBJ2-5 | TRBV13 | CASSSGTSGGLGETQYF | TGTGCCAGCAGCTCGGGGACTAGCGGGGGGCTGGGGGAGACCCAGTACTTC
NA | TRBD2 | TRBJ2-7 | TRBV6-2/TRBV6-3 | CASSYSAGVTYEQYF | TGTGCCAGCAGTTACTCAGCGGGAGTCACCTACGAGCAGTACTTC
NA | NA | TRBJ2-3 | TRBV7-2 | CASRPFAAYNGDTQYF | TGTGCCAGCAGACCCTTCGCAGCGTATAACGGGGATACGCAGTATTTT
NA | TRBD1 | TRBJ1-4 | TRBV28 | CASSWNRGRFGEKLFF | TGTGCCAGCAGTTGGAACAGGGGGCGTTTCGGTGAAAAACTGTTTTTT
NA | NA | TRBJ1-5 | TRBV19 | CASSIAGADLSRQPQHF | TGTGCCAGTAGTATAGCAGGGGCGGACCTATCGCGGCAGCCCCAGCATTTT